This is a list of T cell receptor beta chains from one sample in a study of control samples from healthy donors and cancer patients. Sequencing used immunoSEQ multiplex PCR; TCRdb keeps in-frame clones, though not all of them. The table has around 51,000 clones, 85% to 90% seen once. Sequencing used PBMCs. These receptors originate from a man aged 45-65 years with head and neck cancer. Each CDR3 is given with its conserved first and last residue. A D gene is named only where the DNA matches it firmly. Only part of the rows carry a size: once, few, many, or a class if the clone is expanded.

>TRBV6-5|TRBJ2-7|-|-
CASSLVSSSYEQYF
TGTGCCAGCAGTTTAGTCAGCTCTAGCTACGAGCAGTACTTC
>TRBV28|TRBJ2-7|-|-
CASLGGPTYEQYF
TGTGCCAGCCTTGGGGGTCCTACCTACGAGCAGTACTTC
>TRBV7-2|TRBJ2-5|-|-
CASSLGPAQETQYF
TGTGCCAGCAGCTTAGGTCCGGCCCAAGAGACCCAGTACTTC
>TRBV10-3|TRBJ2-1|-|TRBD2
CATEASGGFNEQFF
TGTGCCACCGAGGCTAGCGGGGGGTTCAATGAGCAGTTCTTC
>TRBV30|TRBJ1-2|-|-
CAWSQTEYGYTF
TGTGCCTGGAGCCAGACAGAGTATGGCTACACCTTC
>TRBV3-1/TRBV3-2|TRBJ1-2|few|-
CASRGTGRISGYTF
TGTGCCAGCAGGGGGACTGGCAGGATAAGTGGCTACACCTTC
>TRBV4-1|TRBJ2-7|few|-
CASSPKKGYEQYF
TGCGCCAGCAGCCCAAAAAAGGGTTACGAGCAGTACTTC
>TRBV5-4|TRBJ2-7|-|TRBD2
CASSLRGGFEQYF
TGTGCCAGCAGCTTGCGGGGGGGGTTCGAGCAGTACTTC
>TRBV19|TRBJ2-7|-|-
CASSIRRGTYEQYF
TGTGCCAGTAGTATAAGGAGGGGAACCTACGAGCAGTACTTC
>TRBV5-1|TRBJ1-1|-|-
CASSFSVAVNTEAFF
TGCGCCAGCAGCTTCAGCGTCGCGGTTAACACTGAAGCTTTCTTT
>TRBV4-1|TRBJ2-4|once|-
CASSPPPETHENIQYF
TGCGCCAGCAGCCCCCCCCCAGAGACACATGAAAACATTCAGTACTTC
>TRBV5-6|TRBJ1-1|-|-
CASSLGGPSGTEAFF
TGTGCCAGCAGCTTGGGTGGTCCCTCGGGCACTGAAGCTTTCTTT
>TRBV9|TRBJ2-7|-|-
CASSVGGDYEQYF
TGTGCCAGCAGCGTAGGAGGAGACTACGAGCAGTACTTC
>TRBV28|TRBJ1-1|-|TRBD1
CASRQGDTEAFF
TGTGCCAGCCGACAGGGGGACACTGAAGCTTTCTTT
>TRBV6-4|TRBJ2-3|once|-
CASRGSFLADTQYF
TGTGCCAGCAGAGGCAGTTTTCTCGCAGATACGCAGTATTTT
>TRBV10-3|TRBJ1-6|-|-
CAISDSGGGGSSPLHF
TGTGCCATCAGTGATTCCGGAGGGGGAGGGAGTTCACCCCTCCACTTT
>TRBV28|TRBJ1-4|-|-
CASNHPTNEKLFF
TGTGCCAGCAACCACCCAACTAATGAAAAACTGTTTTTT
>TRBV2|TRBJ2-7|-|-
CASGAQVGSYEQYF
TGTGCCAGCGGAGCCCAGGTAGGGTCCTACGAGCAGTACTTC
>TRBV30|TRBJ1-6|-|TRBD1
CARTTGHNSPLHF
TGTGCCCGAACGACAGGGCATAATTCACCCCTCCACTTT
>TRBV14|TRBJ1-1|-|-
CASSQDSFRWDTEAFF
TGTGCCAGCAGCCAAGATTCCTTTCGGTGGGACACTGAAGCTTTCTTT
>TRBV6-2/TRBV6-3|TRBJ2-7|-|-
CASSSLRLAEGASYF
TGTGCCAGCAGCTCCCTGCGCCTAGCGGAGGGGGCTAGCTACTTC
>TRBV30|TRBJ1-2|-|-
CAWTGGLYGYTF
TGTGCCTGGACTGGGGGGCTCTATGGCTACACCTTC
>TRBV9|TRBJ2-3|-|TRBD2
CASSPRLAGGLSDTQYF
TGTGCCAGCAGCCCGCGACTAGCGGGGGGGTTGTCAGATACGCAGTATTTT
>TRBV10-3|TRBJ2-5|once|-
CAISEYGLDSQETQYF
TGTGCCATCAGTGAGTACGGGTTGGACAGCCAAGAGACCCAGTACTTC
>TRBV7-3|TRBJ2-5|-|-
CASSLIGGPQETQYF
TGTGCCAGCAGCTTAATAGGAGGCCCACAAGAGACCCAGTACTTC
>TRBV7-9|TRBJ2-3|-|-
CASSLGRQGGRDTQYF
TGTGCCAGCAGCTTAGGAAGGCAGGGGGGCAGGGATACGCAGTATTTT
>TRBV7-2|TRBJ2-1|-|-
CASSLGVAFEQFF
TGTGCCAGCAGCCTAGGGGTAGCTTTCGAGCAGTTCTTC
>TRBV9|TRBJ2-1|few|-
CASSVDSVSYNEQFF
TGTGCCAGCAGCGTAGATTCGGTCTCCTACAATGAGCAGTTCTTC
>TRBV5-1|TRBJ1-1|-|TRBD1
CASSNTGVGTEAFF
TGCGCCAGCAGCAACACAGGGGTGGGGACTGAAGCTTTCTTT
>TRBV27|TRBJ2-7|-|-
CASSPYRSYEQYF
TGTGCCAGCAGCCCTTATCGTTCCTACGAGCAGTACTTC
>TRBV5-4|TRBJ2-1|few|-
CASSPGLDNEQFF
TGTGCCAGCAGCCCGGGATTGGACAATGAGCAGTTCTTC
>TRBV27|TRBJ1-5|-|-
CASSTYRHAGQPQHF
TGTGCCAGCAGTACCTACCGACATGCAGGTCAGCCCCAGCATTTT
>TRBV28|TRBJ2-5|-|-
CASSFQEGEETQYF
TGTGCCAGCAGTTTTCAGGAGGGGGAAGAGACCCAGTACTTC
>TRBV24-1|TRBJ2-1|-|TRBD2
CATSDAGTSGSPSSYNEQFF
TGTGCCACCAGTGATGCCGGGACTAGCGGGAGCCCCAGCTCCTACAATGAGCAGTTCTTC
>TRBV19|TRBJ2-1|-|TRBD2
CASSVFSGTPYNEQFF
TGTGCCAGTAGTGTATTTAGCGGGACCCCATACAATGAGCAGTTCTTC
>TRBV28|TRBJ1-5|-|-
CASSLGGRNQPQHF
TGTGCCAGCAGTTTAGGGGGGAGGAATCAGCCCCAGCATTTT
>TRBV5-5|TRBJ2-5|once|-
CASSLPGTKETQYF
TGTGCCAGCAGCCTACCCGGGACGAAAGAGACCCAGTACTTC
>TRBV29-1|TRBJ1-2|-|-
CIIPQKAVNRGYTF
TGCATCATTCCCCAGAAGGCCGTAAATCGTGGCTACACCTTC
>TRBV5-6|TRBJ2-2|few|-
CASSLAFLGTGELFF
TGTGCCAGCAGCTTAGCGTTTCTCGGCACCGGGGAGCTGTTTTTT
>TRBV4-3|TRBJ2-1|once|-
CASSQDRGGYNEQFF
TGCGCCAGCAGCCAAGATAGAGGTGGCTACAATGAGCAGTTCTTC
>TRBV5-1|TRBJ1-3|-|-
CASSWDNSGNTIYF
TGCGCCAGCAGCTGGGACAACTCTGGAAACACCATATATTTT
>TRBV21-1|TRBJ2-5|-|-
CASSNRGGPPQETQYF
TGTGCCAGCAGCAACCGCGGGGGGCCCCCACAAGAGACCCAGTACTTC
>TRBV7-9|TRBJ2-3|-|-
CASSLQAGLSTDTQYF
TGTGCCAGCAGCCTACAAGCAGGGCTTAGCACAGATACGCAGTATTTT
>TRBV24-1|TRBJ2-3|-|TRBD2
CATSTSATQLYSTDTQYF
TGTGCCACCTCCACTAGCGCTACACAGCTCTATAGCACAGATACGCAGTATTTT
>TRBV19|TRBJ1-5|-|TRBD1
CASSILTGSNQPQHF
TGTGCCAGTAGTATCCTGACAGGGAGCAATCAGCCCCAGCATTTT
>TRBV27|TRBJ2-5|-|TRBD2
CPSRASGRAGETQYF
TGTCCCAGCAGGGCTAGCGGGAGGGCCGGGGAGACCCAGTACTTC